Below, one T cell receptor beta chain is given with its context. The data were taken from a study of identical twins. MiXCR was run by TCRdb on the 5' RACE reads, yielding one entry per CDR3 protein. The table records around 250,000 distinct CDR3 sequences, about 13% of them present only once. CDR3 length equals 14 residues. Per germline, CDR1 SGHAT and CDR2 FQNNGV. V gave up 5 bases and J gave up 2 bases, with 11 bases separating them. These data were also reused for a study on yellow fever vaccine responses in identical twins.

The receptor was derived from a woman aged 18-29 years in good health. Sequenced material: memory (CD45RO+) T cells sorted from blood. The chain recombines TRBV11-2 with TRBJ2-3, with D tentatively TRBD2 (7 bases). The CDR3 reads CASSLGGPTDTQYF. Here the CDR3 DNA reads TGTGCCAGCAGCCTGGGGGGGCCCACAGATACGCAGTATTTT.